This T cell receptor beta chain was retrieved from a study of blood T cell repertoires in COVID-19 (dated by TCRdb to about 2020). Background for the entire study: Samples covering the acute and convalescent phases of COVID-19 were provided by collaborators in the United States, Italy and Spain. The prospective study material was composed of cDNA or gDNA derived from T cells, B-cell-depleted T cells, or PBMCs. Subjects who had been exposed to COVID-19, were actively infected with it, or had recovered from it provided the deeply sampled blood TCRbeta repertoires that made up the dataset. The repertoires were released in a freely available public database meant as a resource for research on the immune response to SARS-CoV-2. The samples were drawn from the first 160 participants of the ongoing ImmuneRACE study and from under 1,500 subjects provided by 6 global collaborators. The sample metadata nearly always contained a de-identified subject ID, COVID-19 status, age in years and sex. Where available, HLA class I and class II types were taken from metadata supplied by the sample provider and were not determined by assay-based typing. Paper-wide results and their limitations: How much clinical and demographic metadata was included differed by source and by participant, and the metadata was provided uncurated.

To note about this clone: Its antigen specificity is not known. No per-base quality is available; no much larger clone lies one base away.

V has 8 bases trimmed and J has 7 bases trimmed; junction bases matching no gene number 10. Reading from cysteine to phenylalanine, the CDR3 counts 13 amino acids. The DNA shown is the 39-base CDR3, in frame from base 1. In the prospective study, participants were about 18 to 90 years old, resided in 20 to 30 geographic areas of the United States, and were enrolled through a virtual design. To assign participants to cohorts, the prospective study relied on clinical history that participants themselves reported in a screening survey and a study questionnaire. Mobile phlebotomists in the prospective study collected whole blood, serum and a nasopharyngeal or oropharyngeal swab from every participant. Additional blood draws and questionnaires over a roughly two-month period could optionally be provided by prospective study participants. Prospective study blood samples were shipped either frozen or at room temperature before DNA extraction.

TCRbeta CDR3 regions were amplified from genomic DNA by means of the immunoSEQ Assay, a bias-controlled multiplex PCR. The authors' analysis ran thus. Nucleated cell counts per sample were estimated from amplification of reference gene primers within the assay. To quantify the absolute abundance of each unique TCRbeta CDR3 rearrangement, sequence reads were collapsed and filtered. For each sample, productive Simpson clonality was calculated by taking the square root of Simpson's diversity index across productive rearrangements. TCRdb stores this immuneACCESS table with in-frame sequences only. Part of the clones is absent; in the studies checked, under half of the shortfall reflects unresolved V genes, and no reason is known for the rest. That table is the source of V, J and clone size, and D and trimming were worked out from the DNA. Across this sample there are roughly 430,000 clones, with roughly 90% seen only once. Around 2.1% of the sample is taken by the ten largest.

The sequenced material came from PBMCs or T cells enriched from blood (not recorded which). The receptor comes from a woman aged 40 to 55 with acute COVID-19. The chain uses TRBV12-3 or TRBV12-4 and TRBJ1-2; 7 bases in the middle match TRBD1. The DNA reads TGTGCCAGCTTGAGGCAGGGGGAACGTGGCTACACCTTC. The translation is CASLRQGERGYTF.